This record looks at one T cell receptor (beta chain) sequence and its context. This sample is drawn from a study of blood T cell repertoires in COVID-19. Study-level background: In each case, the material was cDNA or gDNA derived from T cells, B-cell-depleted T cells, or PBMCs.

Original processing methods: Reference gene primer amplification in the assay estimated nucleated cell counts. Sequenced by immunoSEQ multiplex PCR; TCRdb stores in-frame clones only, minus some. V, J and clone size are those of that table, while D and trimming were read from the DNA. Among a few hundred thousand clones, 70% to 90% were seen once, and the ten largest hold over 1%. Assignments of participants to cohorts depended upon their own reported clinical history. Looked up from germline, CDR1 is ENHRY and CDR2 is SYGVKD. The CDR3 is made up of 13 amino acids. Trimming took off 4 bases at V and 0 bases at J, with 7 bases between the two ends.

Sequences were obtained from PBMCs or T cells enriched from blood (not recorded which). The TCR was taken from a man in his thirties or forties who had recovered from COVID-19. The chain has TRBV10-3 and TRBJ2-7; tentative D call: TRBD1 (5 bases). The CDR3 DNA reads TGTGCCATCAGTGGGGGCGCCTCCTACGAGCAGTACTTC. It translates to CAISGGASYEQYF.